This T cell receptor beta chain derives from a study of OX40 agonist ivuxolimab in advanced cancers. Describing the broader study: Ivuxolimab, which targeted the costimulatory receptor OX40 (CD134), was an agonistic, fully human IgG2 monoclonal antibody. The paper reports the monotherapy dose-escalation portion (N of about 51 patients) of the phase I ivuxolimab trial. Partial responses occurred in three dose-escalation patients, of whom one had hepatocellular carcinoma and two had cutaneous melanoma. Of the roughly 52 patients in dose escalation, some 20 had hepatocellular carcinoma, approximately 15 had melanoma, 9 had renal cell carcinoma and 9 had head and neck cancer. The dose-escalation cohort was roughly 83% male with a mean age of around 64 years, ranging from about 20 to 80. Patients were allowed to have had prior anti-PD-1, anti-PD-L1 or anti-CTLA-4 therapy, and around two fifths of the dose-escalation patients had been treated with checkpoint inhibitors. Intravenous ivuxolimab was administered to patients every 2 weeks at six dose levels: 0.01, 0.1, 0.3, 1.5, 3 and 10 mg/kg. Peripheral TCRbeta sequencing was intended to test whether TCR sequence diversity was altered and clonal T-cell expansion was caused by ivuxolimab. The study at large found these results: Low levels of normalized T-cell clonal expansion were also shown by some nonresponding patients. At doses of 0.1 to 3.0 mg/kg, clonal expansion of both CD4+ and CD8+ T cells in blood was seen between baseline and week 6. After ivuxolimab, CD8+ T cells had more expanded clones than CD4+ T cells on average. The antigen specificity of the peripheral T cells that underwent clonal expansion was not determined. In the 0.1-3.0 mg/kg groups, partial responders had among the lowest normalized peripheral clonal expansion, particularly in CD8+ T cells.

Genomic DNA was extracted from sorted cells for sequencing of the TCRbeta CDR3 region. The immunoSEQ Assay was used for sequencing of TCRbeta CDR3 regions. Drawn from immuneACCESS, this table holds only the in-frame rearrangements with V and J called that TCRdb kept. Clones are partly lost; checked studies trace under half to an unresolved V gene and leave the rest unexplained. The sample has fewer than 85,000 clones on record, about four fifths of them singletons. The top ten hold under 0.8% of the sample. In the germline V gene (reference sequence), CDR1 corresponds to GTSNPN and CDR2 to SVGIG. Counted from cysteine to phenylalanine, this CDR3 has 14 amino acids. CDR3 DNA only is kept here, 42 bases in frame from base 1. V is pared back by 1 base and J by 5 bases, with 15 bases lying between the germline termini. Patients with a history of autoimmune disease or receiving systemic immunosuppression were excluded from the trial. In every dose cohort, peripheral blood was drawn for TCR sequencing at baseline, cycle 4 day 1, and cycle 7 day 1. The samples were drawn from a first-in-human, open-label, multicenter phase I dose-escalation trial of ivuxolimab. Adults with locally advanced or metastatic melanoma, renal cell carcinoma, hepatocellular carcinoma or head and neck squamous cell carcinoma were enrolled in the trial. Before TCR sequencing, CD4+ T cells and CD8+ T cells were sorted from peripheral blood as separate populations.

Details on this clone: The specificity of this receptor is unknown. Base qualities are not provided; no much larger clone lies one nucleotide away.

The sequence joins TRBV30 to TRBJ2-7, with the D gene uncertain. Here the sequenced sample was CD4+ or CD8+ T cells sorted from blood, taken in a trial of the OX40 agonist ivuxolimab. This TCR was sampled from an adult with an advanced solid tumor such as melanoma, head and neck, liver or kidney cancer. The nucleotide sequence is given as TGTGCCTGGAGTGAGAAAGCGCTGTTCGACGAGCAGTACTTC. This yields the protein CAWSEKALFDEQYF.